The 16 T cell receptor beta chains below were found in one sample sequenced in a study of blood T cells in healthy people across ages. PCR was performed a second time for roughly 6 to 12 cycles using a sample-barcoded 5' primer and a J-beta primer mix. Via MiXCR, TCRdb re-called the 5' RACE reads, giving one row per CDR3 protein. The sample lists about 1.8 million distinct CDR3 sequences, about 50% occurring once. The sequenced sample was blood. The receptors here all came from a woman between 35 and 50 years old in good health.

The J gene is TRBJ2-4, the V gene TRBV20-1; D perhaps matches TRBD1 (6 bases). The tail of the sequence fits TRBJ2-7 better, so the J call may be wrong. The length of the CDR3 is 14 residues. Germline V gene lookup returns CDR1 DFQATT and CDR2 SNEGSKA (reference sequence). The CDR3 loop reads CSARDLGRGYEQYF. CDR3 DNA sequence: TGCAGTGCTAGAGATCTTGGCAGGGGCTACGAGCAGTACTTC.

CDR3 amino acids: CASSFGRIQETQYF. CDR3 bases: TGTGCCAGCAGTTTCGGACGGATACAAGAGACCCAGTACTTC. This rearrangement joins TRBV6-5 to TRBJ2-5; D unresolved. Deletions cut 4 bases from V and 2 bases from J, with 11 bases between. Germline-derived CDR1 and CDR2 are MNHEY and SVGAGI. The CDR3 is 14 amino acids.

The V and J genes are TRBV7-9 and TRBJ1-5, with a possible D match to TRBD1 (5 bases). Trimming cost V 1 base and J 9 bases, with 10 bases left between them. This CDR3 is 13 amino acids long. The germline CDR1 and CDR2 sequences are SEHNR and FQNEAQ (reference sequence). The CDR3 reads CASSLGRERPQHF. The CDR3 nucleotides are TGTGCCAGCAGCTTAGGCAGGGAAAGGCCCCAGCATTTT.

The table lists this clonotype with a few counts. The chain employs TRBV4-3 and TRBJ2-3, with D hard to call. The CDR3 is 15 amino acids. Germline CDR1 reads LGHNA; CDR2 reads YSLEER. The V end was cut by 0 bases, the J end by 2 bases, with 9 bases between. The CDR3 loop is CASSQDPRATDTQYF. The CDR3 DNA sequence: TGCGCCAGCAGCCAAGACCCTAGGGCCACAGATACGCAGTATTTT.

The chain links TRBV6-5 to TRBJ2-7, with 7 bases identical to TRBD1. The J call may be faulty, since TRBJ2-5 better matches the DNA end. CDR1 MNHEY and CDR2 SVGAGI come from the germline V gene. The CDR3 length is 15 residues. CDR3 in DNA: TGTGCCAGCACCCTTCGACAGGGACGGTCAGAGACCCAGTACTTC. Its translation: CASTLRQGRSETQYF.

The V call is TRBV5-1, the J call TRBJ2-5; 11 nucleotides agree with TRBD2. Germline V gene sequence: CDR1 SGHRS, CDR2 YFSETQ. V shed 2 bases, J shed 3 bases, and the junction held 6 bases outside the gene matches. This CDR3 contains 16 residues. Here the CDR3 DNA reads TGCGCCAGCAGCTTAGAACTAGCGGGGGACAAAGAGACCCAGTACTTC. This codes for CASSLELAGDKETQYF.

In its sample, this clonotype was seen once. The J gene is TRBJ2-1, the V gene TRBV28; 9 bases agree with TRBD2. CDR1 and CDR2 from the germline V gene are MDHEN and SYDVKM. The V and J ends lost 4 bases and 9 bases, in that order; junction bases with no gene match: 7. This CDR3 has 14 residues. CDR3 coding DNA: TGTGCCAGCAGTTCCGGGGAGCGGGGGGCTGAGCAGTTCTTC. Translating it yields CASSSGERGAEQFF.

The chain joins TRBV7-2 to TRBJ2-7; perhaps TRBD2 as D (5 bases). The CDR3 totals 15 residues. CDR1 is SGHTA, CDR2 FQGNSA, per germline. V was pared by 1 base and J by 5 bases, with 15 bases between. The CDR3, as DNA: TGTGCCAGCAGCTTAGGAGGGCAGGAGAGGCACGAGCAGTACTTC. As protein: CASSLGGQERHEQYF.

This sequence joins TRBV20-1 and TRBJ2-5; perhaps TRBD1 as D (5 bases). The CDR3 loop spans 14 amino acids. Looked up from germline, CDR1 is DFQATT and CDR2 is SNEGSKA (reference sequence). Trimming took 0 bases from V and 3 from J, leaving 11 bases between them. The CDR3 here is CSARDGAAEETQYF. CDR3 nucleotide sequence: TGCAGTGCTAGAGATGGGGCGGCCGAAGAGACCCAGTACTTC.

This clonotype was detected only once. V and J are TRBV25-1 and TRBJ1-4; tentative D call: TRBD1 (6 bases). Germline V gives CDR1 MGHDK, CDR2 SYGVNS. The CDR3 sequence is 16 residues long. Trimming removed 3 bases from V and 5 bases from J, with 16 bases in between. The CDR3 sequence is CASSDGGSRINEKLFF. The CDR3 DNA reads TGTGCCAGCAGTGATGGGGGCTCTCGGATAAATGAAAAACTGTTTTTT.

V is TRBV25-1 and J is TRBJ2-4; possible D gene TRBD2, 6 bases. The end of the DNA aligns better with TRBJ2-7, so the J call may be wrong. Germline CDR1 MGHDK, CDR2 SYGVNS. CDR3 length equals 12 residues. In nucleotides, the CDR3 is TGTGCCAGCAGGAGGAGGGAATACGAGCAGTACTTC. Translating gives CASRRREYEQYF.

The chain combines TRBV7-2 with TRBJ2-1, with a possible D match to TRBD2 (6 bases). The length of the CDR3 is 13 residues. The germline CDR1 and CDR2 sequences are SGHTA and FQGNSA. The V end was cut by 3 bases, the J end by 6 bases, with 9 bases between. In DNA, the CDR3 is TGTGCCAGCAGCTTGTACGGGGGCAATGAGCAGTTCTTC. Protein product: CASSLYGGNEQFF.

This chain joins TRBV5-1 and TRBJ2-6, with no clear D. The germline CDR1 and CDR2 sequences are SGHRS and YFSETQ. The V end was cut by 7 bases, the J end by 4 bases, with 15 bases between. There are 15 residues in the CDR3. The CDR3 region has the DNA TGCGCCAGCGGCTCCCAGCCCTCCGGGGCCAACGTCCTGACTTTC. Amino acids: CASGSQPSGANVLTF.

The chain combines TRBV4-1 with TRBJ2-5, with D unclear. The CDR3 length is 13 residues. Trimming took off 1 base at V and 4 bases at J, with 7 bases between the two ends. Germline CDR1 reads MGHRA; CDR2 reads YSYEKL. The CDR3, as DNA: TGCGCCAGCAGCCAAGTGGTGACAGAGACCCAGTACTTC. This encodes CASSQVVTETQYF.

This sequence joins TRBV29-1 and TRBJ2-3; TRBD2 matches 7 bases. The length of the CDR3 is 14 residues. J gave up 2 bases and V 3 bases, and 5 bases lay outside the gene matches. Germline CDR1 SQVTM, CDR2 ANQGSEA. The CDR3 coding sequence is TGCAGCGTTGAGGGCGGGGGTTACACAGATACGCAGTATTTT. Protein: CSVEGGGYTDTQYF.

This clonotype occurred a few times. The V gene is TRBV7-7, the J gene TRBJ2-5; TRBD2 is a possible D gene (6 bases). The CDR3 is made up of 10 amino acids. The germline V gene encodes CDR1 SSHAT and CDR2 FNYEAQ (reference sequence). CDR3 bases: TGTGCTGGGGGGCAAGAGACCCAGTACTTC. It specifies CAGGQETQYF. Full variable domain (rest looked up from reference TRBV7-7 and TRBJ2-5): GAGVSQSPRYKVTKRGQDVTLRCDPISSHATLYWYQQALGQGPEFLTYFNYEAQPDKSGLPSDRFSAERPEGSISTLTIQRTEQRDSAMYRCAGGQETQYFGPGTRLLVL.